The 22 T cell receptor beta chains below come from one sample, sequenced in a study of beta chain features in type 1 diabetes. Study-wide results and limits: Within each of all four CD4+ subsets, Type 1 diabetes patients had TCRB CDR3s that were moderately but significantly shorter.

Sequencing targeted expressed TCRB transcripts, as all isolated RNA had been reverse transcribed. Clones were read by immunoSEQ multiplex PCR, and TCRdb kept only the in-frame ones, dropping some. The data hold 600,000 to 700,000 clones, with approximately 13% observed a single time. These receptors' antigens are unknown. The sample consisted of naive CD4+ T cells from blood. These receptors originate from a man aged 30 to 39 with type 1 diabetes.

This clone was observed a handful of times. The J gene is TRBJ1-2, the V gene TRBV19, with TRBD1 matching over 9 bases. CDR1 LNHDA and CDR2 SQIVND come from the germline V gene (reference sequence). The CDR3 runs to 14 residues. Trimming at V came to 5 bases and at J to 5 bases, leaving 6 bases not matched to a gene. The CDR3 reads CASSLGQGRYGYTF. The CDR3 DNA reads as TGTGCCAGTAGTCTCGGACAGGGGAGATATGGCTACACCTTC.

This sequence joins TRBV28 and TRBJ2-1; unclear D gene. Germline CDR1 reads MDHEN; CDR2 reads SYDVKM. The CDR3 has 12 amino acids. The V end lost 4 bases, the J end lost 6 bases, and 7 bases lay between the germline ends. The CDR3 DNA reads as TGTGCCAGCAGTTCCGCCCCCAATGAGCAGTTCTTC. It translates to CASSSAPNEQFF.

The sample holds a few counts of this clone. The genes are TRBV9 and TRBJ2-2, with TRBD1 as a possible D gene (5 bases). Germline loops: CDR1 SGDLS, CDR2 YYNGEE. This CDR3 is 15 amino acids long. Trimming removed 0 bases from V and 3 bases from J, with 9 bases in between. DNA of the CDR3: TGTGCCAGCAGCGTAGGACAGCCCGACACCGGGGAGCTGTTTTTT. It encodes CASSVGQPDTGELFF.

The chain recombines TRBV29-1 with TRBJ1-2; TRBD1 agrees at 9 bases. V trimming: 5 bases; J trimming: 3 bases; junction bases outside the gene matches: 4. This CDR3 has 13 residues. Germline V gene lookup returns CDR1 SQVTM and CDR2 ANQGSEA. Written as DNA, the CDR3 is TGCAGCGTTTCCGGGACAGGGCACTATGGCTACACCTTC. Translated: CSVSGTGHYGYTF.

This clone was recorded a few times. V is TRBV7-9 and J is TRBJ2-7, with D possibly TRBD2 on 6 matching bases. From germline, CDR1 is SEHNR and CDR2 FQNEAQ (reference sequence). The length of the CDR3 is 17 residues. Trimming shortened V by 2 bases and J by 4 bases, and 21 bases separated the two germline ends. The DNA for the CDR3 is TGTGCCAGCAGCTTACCTGCGACCGGCCTGGGGGGATACGAGCAGTACTTC. Residues: CASSLPATGLGGYEQYF.

The chain couples TRBV29-1 to TRBJ2-5; D may be TRBD1 (6 bases). V lost 4 bases, J lost 6 bases, and 12 bases lay in between. This CDR3 region has 12 residues. Germline V gives CDR1 SQVTM, CDR2 ANQGSEA. The CDR3 region is CSVGGGGKTQYF. The CDR3 nucleotides are TGCAGCGTTGGAGGGGGTGGAAAGACCCAGTACTTC.

The chain has TRBV7-2 and TRBJ2-2, with D possibly matching TRBD1 (6 bases). CDR1 and CDR2 (germline): SGHTA, FQGNSA. The CDR3 covers 17 residues. Trimming left V 2 bases short and J 0 bases short, with 13 bases between. CDR3 loop: CASSLSGQSTNTGELFF. Here the CDR3 DNA reads TGTGCCAGCAGCTTAAGCGGACAGTCAACGAACACCGGGGAGCTGTTTTTT.

V gene TRBV4-2 combines with J gene TRBJ2-5; TRBD1 matches at 9 bases. CDR1 is LGHNA, CDR2 YNFKEQ, per germline. V shed 4 bases, J shed 2 bases, and the junction held 8 bases outside the gene matches. This CDR3 is built from 16 residues. CDR3 bases: TGTGCCAGCAGCCCCAGAGGACAGGGGCGTCAAGAGACCCAGTACTTC. Translating gives CASSPRGQGRQETQYF.

This clone turned up a few times. The chain employs TRBV28 and TRBJ2-3, with 9 bases matching TRBD1. Germline values: CDR1 MDHEN, CDR2 SYDVKM. The CDR3 sequence is 13 residues long. Trimming took 3 bases from V and 9 from J; bases not matched to a gene: 4. CDR3: CASSLVTGGTQYF. CDR3 in DNA: TGTGCCAGCAGTTTGGTTACAGGGGGCACGCAGTATTTT.

This clone has just a few counts. The CDR3 loop reads CASSVADRTSGNTIYF. CDR3 nucleotides: TGTGCCAGCAGCGTTGCCGACAGGACGTCTGGAAACACCATATATTTT. V and J are TRBV9 and TRBJ1-3; weak D call: TRBD1 (6 bases). With 2 bases removed from V and 1 base from J, the gap between germline ends came to 13 bases. The length of the CDR3 is 16 residues. The germline CDR1 and CDR2 sequences are SGDLS and YYNGEE. The entire variable domain, with the rest obtained from reference TRBV9 and TRBJ1-3, is as follows: DSGVTQTPKHLITATGQRVTLRCSPRSGDLSVYWYQQSLDQGLQFLIQYYNGEERAKGNILERFSAQQFPDLHSELNLSSLELGDSALYFCASSVADRTSGNTIYFGEGSWLTVV.

This clone was recorded a few times. The chain recombines TRBV2 with TRBJ2-5; 7 bases align to TRBD1. Germline values: CDR1 SNHLY, CDR2 FYNNEI. V dropped 5 bases and J dropped 2; count of bases not matched to a gene: 8. The CDR3 extends over 15 amino acids. The CDR3 DNA is TGTGCCAGCAGTTACCAAGGGGACAGACAAGAGACCCAGTACTTC. Translation gives CASSYQGDRQETQYF.

In its sample, this clone was seen a few times. The rearrangement joins TRBV4-3 to TRBJ2-5, with D perhaps being TRBD1 or TRBD2 (6 bases each). V gave up 0 bases and J gave up 13 bases, with 15 bases separating them. CDR1 is LGHNA, CDR2 YSLEER, per germline. There are 13 residues in the CDR3. The CDR3 reads CASSQDRRGHPYF. CDR3 DNA: TGCGCCAGCAGCCAAGACAGACGGGGGCACCCGTACTTC.

The table lists this clone with a few counts. The gene calls are TRBV9 and TRBJ2-1, with 8 bases lining up with TRBD2. This CDR3 spans 15 amino acids. Germline V gene data show CDR1 as SGDLS and CDR2 as YYNGEE. The V gene end was trimmed by 0 bases and the J gene end by 8 bases; junction bases not matched to a gene: 7. The CDR3 protein is CASSVAGGQVDEQFF. The DNA of the CDR3 is TGTGCCAGCAGCGTAGCGGGGGGGCAGGTCGATGAGCAGTTCTTC.

The V gene is TRBV2, the J gene TRBJ2-1, with a tentative D call TRBD1 (6 bases). The length of the CDR3 is 12 residues. The V gene's germline CDR1 is SNHLY and CDR2 FYNNEI. Trimming took off 8 bases at V and 2 bases at J, with 7 bases between the two ends. The DNA for the CDR3 is TGTGCCAGCGGGGGCCCCTACAATGAGCAGTTCTTC. It translates to CASGGPYNEQFF.

This clone was observed a few times. Compared with germline, one end of the junction differs, possibly owing to a read error. V gene TRBV7-7 combines with J gene TRBJ2-3; unclear D gene. The CDR3 is 13 residues long. The V gene's germline CDR1 is SSHAT and CDR2 FNYEAQ (reference sequence). CDR3 in DNA: TGTGCTAGCAGCTCCAATCCCGGAGATACGCAGTATTTT. Its protein product is CASSSNPGDTQYF. The full variable domain, its missing parts supplied by reference TRBV7-7 and TRBJ2-3, is GAGVSQSPRYKVTKRGQDVTLRCDPISSHATLYWYQQALGQGPEFLTYFNYEAQPDKSGLPSDRFSAERPEGSISTLTIQRTEQRDSAMYRCASSSNPGDTQYFGPGTRLTVL.

Only a few counts were recorded for this clone. The chain employs TRBV27 and TRBJ2-5; TRBD1 matches 7 bases. Germline-derived CDR1 and CDR2 are MNHEY and SMNVEV (reference sequence). The CDR3 covers 13 residues. With 7 bases clipped from V and 2 bases from J, the junction kept 4 bases outside the gene matches. CDR3 region: CASKTGVQETQYF. The CDR3 coding sequence is TGTGCCAGCAAAACAGGGGTGCAAGAGACCCAGTACTTC.

The chain employs TRBV5-6 and TRBJ2-1; D might be TRBD2 (6 bases). The V end was cut by 4 bases, the J end by 1 base, with 12 bases between. Germline V gene lookup returns CDR1 SGHDT and CDR2 YYEEEE. The CDR3 extends over 15 amino acids. CDR3 nucleotide sequence: TGTGCCAGCAGCCCAGTCGGGGGTTCCTACAATGAGCAGTTCTTC. The encoded protein is CASSPVGGSYNEQFF.

The V and J genes are TRBV7-6 and TRBJ2-7; possibly TRBD1 for D (6 bases). The CDR3 has 17 amino acids. Trimming pared 2 bases from V and 2 bases from J, leaving 19 bases between. Germline V gives CDR1 SGHVS, CDR2 FNYEAQ. CDR3 nucleotides: TGTGCCAGCAGCTTAAAACAGGGTCAGGGGAATACCTACGAGCAGTACTTC. Encoded protein: CASSLKQGQGNTYEQYF.

The chain combines TRBV11-1 with TRBJ2-1; 11 bases fit TRBD2. CDR3 length: 14 residues. V trimming: 6 bases; J trimming: 7 bases; junction bases outside the gene matches: 5. The germline gives CDR1 SGHAT, CDR2 FQDESV (reference sequence). CDR3 residues: CASSGASGGNEQFF. CDR3 nucleotides: TGTGCCAGCAGTGGGGCTAGCGGGGGGAATGAGCAGTTCTTC. Together with reference TRBV11-1 and TRBJ2-1, the CDR3 gives the full variable domain: EAEVAQSPRYKITEKSQAVAFWCDPISGHATLYWYRQILGQGPELLVQFQDESVVDDSQLPKDRFSAERLKGVDSTLKIQPAELGDSAMYLCASSGASGGNEQFFGPGTRLTVL.

The chain couples TRBV7-3 to TRBJ1-1, with 10 positions matching TRBD1. This CDR3 is built from 14 residues. Germline values: CDR1 SGHTA, CDR2 FQGTGA. J was trimmed by 6 bases and V by 5 bases; bases with no gene match: 6. The CDR3 loop reads CASSPGQGGPEAFF. In DNA, the CDR3 is TGTGCCAGCAGCCCCGGACAGGGGGGCCCTGAAGCTTTCTTT.

This sequence joins TRBV7-9 and TRBJ2-3; TRBD2 matches 16 bases. Germline CDR1 is SEHNR and CDR2 is FQNEAQ (reference sequence). V shed 5 bases, J shed 6 bases, and the junction held 5 bases outside the gene matches. The CDR3 is 16 residues long. The CDR3 here is CASSPGLAGGPDTQYF. The CDR3 bases are TGTGCCAGCAGCCCGGGACTAGCGGGGGGGCCCGATACGCAGTATTTT. The full variable domain, with the rest looked up from reference TRBV7-9 and TRBJ2-3, is DTGVSQNPRHKITKRGQNVTFRCDPISEHNRLYWYRQTLGQGPEFLTYFQNEAQLEKSRLLSDRFSAERPKGSFSTLEIQRTEQGDSAMYLCASSPGLAGGPDTQYFGPGTRLTVL.

This clone was seen only a few times. V and J are TRBV4-2 and TRBJ1-1; D uncertain. The V end lost 2 bases, the J end lost 4 bases, and 14 bases lay between the germline ends. The CDR3 length is 15 residues. Germline V gene lookup returns CDR1 LGHNA and CDR2 YNFKEQ. CDR3 sequence (DNA): TGTGCCAGCAGCCAAACCTTGGACGGTGGCACTGAAGCTTTCTTT. It translates to CASSQTLDGGTEAFF.